This entry describes one TCR beta chain. Its antigen is not identified. This CDR3 has 15 residues. The junction had 6 bases not matched to a gene; V was cut back by 7 bases and J by 2 bases. Germline CDR1 SNHLY, CDR2 FYNNEI. The data are from a study of shared clonotypes between healthy human individuals. The wider study: Per donor, CD8 memory used one plate, CD8 naive used two, CD4 memory used three and CD4 naive used three.

The authors ran the assay at deep level. An even split of each subset's genomic DNA across several immunoSEQ plates was performed. Data came from immunoSEQ multiplex PCR; TCRdb stores just in-frame clones and leaves some out. Of millions of clones in the sample, 85% to 95% were seen once. The study, taken as a whole, reports: Estimated clonotype richness was generally higher in naive than memory subsets.

Input material: naive CD4+ T cells sorted from blood. Subset: CD45RA+ positively selected. The V call is TRBV2, the J call TRBJ2-2; 8 positions agree with TRBD1. The receptor was isolated from a man between 18 and 35 years old in good health. CDR3 residues: CASTPQGANTGELFF. CDR3 coding DNA: TGTGCCAGCACCCCCCAGGGGGCAAACACCGGGGAGCTGTTTTTT.